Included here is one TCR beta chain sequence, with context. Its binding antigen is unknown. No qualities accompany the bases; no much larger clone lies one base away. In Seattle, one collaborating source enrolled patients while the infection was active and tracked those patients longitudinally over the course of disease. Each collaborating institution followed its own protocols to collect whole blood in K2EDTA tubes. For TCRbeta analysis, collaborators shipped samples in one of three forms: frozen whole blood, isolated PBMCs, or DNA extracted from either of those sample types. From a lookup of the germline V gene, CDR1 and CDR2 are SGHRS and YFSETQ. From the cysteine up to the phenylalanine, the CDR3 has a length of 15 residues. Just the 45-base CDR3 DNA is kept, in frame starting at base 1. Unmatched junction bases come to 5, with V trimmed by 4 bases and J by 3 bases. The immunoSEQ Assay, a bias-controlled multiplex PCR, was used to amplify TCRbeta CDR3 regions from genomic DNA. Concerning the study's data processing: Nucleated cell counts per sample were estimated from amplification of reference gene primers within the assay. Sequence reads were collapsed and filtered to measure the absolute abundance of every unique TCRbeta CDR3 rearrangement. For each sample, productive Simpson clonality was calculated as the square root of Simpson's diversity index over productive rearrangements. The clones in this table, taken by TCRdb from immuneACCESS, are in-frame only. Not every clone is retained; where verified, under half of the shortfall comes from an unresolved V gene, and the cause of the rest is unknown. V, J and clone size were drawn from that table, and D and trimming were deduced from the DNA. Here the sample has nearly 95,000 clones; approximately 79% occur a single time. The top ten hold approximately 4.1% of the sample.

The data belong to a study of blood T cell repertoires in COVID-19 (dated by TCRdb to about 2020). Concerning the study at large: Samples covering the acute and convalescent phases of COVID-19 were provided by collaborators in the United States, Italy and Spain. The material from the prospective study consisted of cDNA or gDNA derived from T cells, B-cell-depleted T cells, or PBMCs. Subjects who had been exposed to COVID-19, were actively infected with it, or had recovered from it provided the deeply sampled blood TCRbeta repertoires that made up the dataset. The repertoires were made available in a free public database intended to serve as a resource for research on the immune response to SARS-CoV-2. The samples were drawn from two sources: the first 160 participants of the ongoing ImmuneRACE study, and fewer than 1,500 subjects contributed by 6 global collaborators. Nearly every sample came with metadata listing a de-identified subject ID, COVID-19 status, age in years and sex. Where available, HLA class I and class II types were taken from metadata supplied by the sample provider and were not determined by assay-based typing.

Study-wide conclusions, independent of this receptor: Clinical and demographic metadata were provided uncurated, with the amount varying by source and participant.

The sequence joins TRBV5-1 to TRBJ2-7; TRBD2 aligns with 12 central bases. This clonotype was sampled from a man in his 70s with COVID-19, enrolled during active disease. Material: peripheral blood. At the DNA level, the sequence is TGCGCCAGCAGCCCGGGGACTAGCGGGTTCTACGAGCAGTACTTC. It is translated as CASSPGTSGFYEQYF.